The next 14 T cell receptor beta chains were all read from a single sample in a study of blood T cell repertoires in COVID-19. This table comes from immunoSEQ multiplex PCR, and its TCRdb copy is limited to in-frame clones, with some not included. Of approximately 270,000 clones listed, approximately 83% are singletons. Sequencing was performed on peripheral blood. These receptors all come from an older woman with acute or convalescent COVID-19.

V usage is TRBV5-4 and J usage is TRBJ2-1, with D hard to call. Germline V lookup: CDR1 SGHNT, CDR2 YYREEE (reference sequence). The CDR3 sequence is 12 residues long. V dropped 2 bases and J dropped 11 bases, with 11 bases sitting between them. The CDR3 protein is CASSFDLDQQFF. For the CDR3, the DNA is TGTGCCAGCAGCTTTGATCTAGACCAGCAGTTCTTC.

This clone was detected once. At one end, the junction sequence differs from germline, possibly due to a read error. Written as DNA, the CDR3 is TGTGCCAGCAGCCAAGATGAGGGAGGGGGACACCCCTCCTTC. Its translation is CASSQDEGGGHPSF. V is TRBV3-1 (or the pseudogene TRBV3-2) and J is TRBJ1-2; D perhaps matches TRBD1 (6 bases). Germline assignment: CDR1 LGHDT and CDR2 YNNKEL (reference sequence). The CDR3 totals 14 residues.

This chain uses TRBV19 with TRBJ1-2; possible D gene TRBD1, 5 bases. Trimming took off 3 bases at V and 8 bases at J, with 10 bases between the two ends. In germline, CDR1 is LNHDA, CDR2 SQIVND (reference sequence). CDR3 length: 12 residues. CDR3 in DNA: TGTGCCAGTAGTATGGGGCGTTACGGCTACACCTTC. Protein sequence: CASSMGRYGYTF.

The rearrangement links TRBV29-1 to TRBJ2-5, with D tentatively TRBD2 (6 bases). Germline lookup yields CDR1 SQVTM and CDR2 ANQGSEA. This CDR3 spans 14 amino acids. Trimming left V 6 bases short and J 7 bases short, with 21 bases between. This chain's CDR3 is CSVRDQAGEVTQYF. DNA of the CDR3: TGCAGCGTCAGAGACCAAGCGGGTGAGGTGACCCAGTACTTC.

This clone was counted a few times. CDR3 sequence: CASSVRSGTGGFSNQPQHF. For the CDR3, the DNA is TGTGCCAGCAGTGTCAGATCCGGGACAGGGGGCTTCAGCAATCAGCCCCAGCATTTT. V gene TRBV6-1 combines with J gene TRBJ1-5; 12 bases line up with TRBD1. J was trimmed by 1 base and V by 4 bases; bases with no gene match: 11. The CDR3 runs to 19 residues. CDR1 is MNHNS, CDR2 SASEGT, per germline.

The CDR3 coding sequence is TGTGCCAGCAGTTACTCGAGAGCGGGGGGGCCAGATACGCAGTATTTT. This gives the protein CASSYSRAGGPDTQYF. The chain combines TRBV6-5 with TRBJ2-3; TRBD2 matches 10 bases. This CDR3 contains 16 residues. The V segment lost 0 bases and the J segment 4 bases; nucleotides outside the gene matches: 4. The germline CDR1 and CDR2 sequences are MNHEY and SVGAGI.

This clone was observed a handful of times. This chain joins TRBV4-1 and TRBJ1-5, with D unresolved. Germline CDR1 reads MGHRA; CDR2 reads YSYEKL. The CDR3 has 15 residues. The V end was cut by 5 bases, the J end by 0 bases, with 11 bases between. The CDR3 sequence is CASSKWTDSNQPQHF. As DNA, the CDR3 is TGCGCCAGCAGCAAGTGGACTGATAGCAATCAGCCCCAGCATTTT.

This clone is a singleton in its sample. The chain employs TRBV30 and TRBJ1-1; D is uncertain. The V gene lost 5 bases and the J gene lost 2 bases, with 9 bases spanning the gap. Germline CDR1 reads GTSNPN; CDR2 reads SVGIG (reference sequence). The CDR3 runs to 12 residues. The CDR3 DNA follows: TGTGCCTGGGCCCGGGGTAACACTGAAGCTTTCTTT. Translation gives CAWARGNTEAFF.

DNA of the CDR3: TGTGCCAGCTCACCTACGACAGGTTCCAACGAGCAGTACTTC. Its translation: CASSPTTGSNEQYF. The chain couples TRBV18 to TRBJ2-7, with a possible D match to TRBD1 (6 bases). The CDR3 contains 14 residues. V lost 3 bases to trimming and J lost 5 bases, with 14 bases between them. The V gene's germline CDR1 is KGHSH and CDR2 LQKENI.

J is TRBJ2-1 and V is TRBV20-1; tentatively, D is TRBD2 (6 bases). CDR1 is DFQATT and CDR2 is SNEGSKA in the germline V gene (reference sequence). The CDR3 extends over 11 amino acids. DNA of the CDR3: TGCAGCGCGACTAGGACGGTTGAGCAGTTCTTC. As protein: CSATRTVEQFF.

In DNA, the CDR3 is TGTGCCAGCAGCTTAGATGAGGGCGGACAGGGGGCTTACTACGAGCAGTACTTC. Protein sequence: CASSLDEGGQGAYYEQYF. The J gene is TRBJ2-7, the V gene TRBV11-2, with 11 bases matching TRBD1. V lost 0 bases to trimming and J lost 3 bases; unmatched junction nucleotides: 10. The length of the CDR3 is 18 residues. From germline, CDR1 is SGHAT and CDR2 FQNNGV. Full variable domain (remainder filled in from reference TRBV11-2 and TRBJ2-7): EAGVAQSPRYKIIEKRQSVAFWCNPISGHATLYWYQQILGQGPKLLIQFQNNGVVDDSQLPKDRFSAERLKGVDSTLKIQPAKLEDSAVYLCASSLDEGGQGAYYEQYFGPGTRLTVT.

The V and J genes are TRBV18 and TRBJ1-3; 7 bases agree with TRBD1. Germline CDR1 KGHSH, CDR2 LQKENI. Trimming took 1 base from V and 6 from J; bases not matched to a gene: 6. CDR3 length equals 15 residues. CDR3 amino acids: CASSPRGQEENTIYF. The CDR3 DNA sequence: TGTGCCAGCTCACCACGTGGACAGGAAGAAAACACCATATATTTT.

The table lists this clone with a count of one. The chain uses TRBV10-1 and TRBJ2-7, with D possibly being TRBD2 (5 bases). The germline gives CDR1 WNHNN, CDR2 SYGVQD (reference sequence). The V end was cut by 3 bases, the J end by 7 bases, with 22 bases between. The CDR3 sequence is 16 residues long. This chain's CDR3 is CASSDVGVGPRREQYF. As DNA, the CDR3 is TGCGCCAGCAGTGACGTCGGAGTGGGTCCAAGGAGGGAGCAGTACTTC.

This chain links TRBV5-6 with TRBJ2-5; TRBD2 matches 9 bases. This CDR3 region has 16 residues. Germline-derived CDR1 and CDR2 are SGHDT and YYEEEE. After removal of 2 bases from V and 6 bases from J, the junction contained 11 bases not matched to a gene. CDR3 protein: CASSLGGLAATKTQYF. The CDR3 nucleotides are TGTGCCAGCAGCTTAGGGGGACTAGCTGCAACGAAGACCCAGTACTTC.